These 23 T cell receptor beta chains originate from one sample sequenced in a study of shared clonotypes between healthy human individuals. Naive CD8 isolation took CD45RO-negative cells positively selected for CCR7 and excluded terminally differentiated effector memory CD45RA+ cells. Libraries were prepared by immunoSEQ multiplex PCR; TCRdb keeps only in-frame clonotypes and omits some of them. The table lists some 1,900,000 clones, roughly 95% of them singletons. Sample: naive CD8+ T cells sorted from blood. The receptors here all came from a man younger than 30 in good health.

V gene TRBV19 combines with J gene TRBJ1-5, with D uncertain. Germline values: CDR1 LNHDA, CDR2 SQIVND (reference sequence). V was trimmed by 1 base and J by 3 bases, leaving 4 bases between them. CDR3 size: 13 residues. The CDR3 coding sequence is TGTGCCAGTAGTATAGGGATCAATCAGCCCCAGCATTTT. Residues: CASSIGINQPQHF.

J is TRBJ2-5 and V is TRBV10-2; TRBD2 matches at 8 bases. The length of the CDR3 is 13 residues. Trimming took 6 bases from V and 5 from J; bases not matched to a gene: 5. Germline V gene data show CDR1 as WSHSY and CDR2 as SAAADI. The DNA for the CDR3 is TGCGCCAGCAGCCTACTAGCGGACGAGACCCAGTACTTC. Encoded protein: CASSLLADETQYF.

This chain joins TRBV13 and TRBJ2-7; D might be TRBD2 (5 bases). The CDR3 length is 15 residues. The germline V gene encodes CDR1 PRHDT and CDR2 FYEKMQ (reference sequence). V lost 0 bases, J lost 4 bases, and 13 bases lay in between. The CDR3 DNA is TGTGCCAGCAGCTTAGGTCCTAGAACGGGGTACGAGCAGTACTTC. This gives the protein CASSLGPRTGYEQYF. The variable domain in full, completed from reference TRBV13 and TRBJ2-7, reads AAGVIQSPRHLIKEKRETATLKCYPIPRHDTVYWYQQGPGQDPQFLISFYEKMQSDKGSIPDRFSAQQFSDYHSELNMSSLELGDSALYFCASSLGPRTGYEQYFGPGTRLTVT.

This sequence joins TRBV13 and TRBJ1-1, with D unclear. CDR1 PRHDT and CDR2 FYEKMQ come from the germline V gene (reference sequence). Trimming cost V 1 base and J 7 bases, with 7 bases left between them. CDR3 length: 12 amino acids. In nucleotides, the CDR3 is TGTGCCAGCAGCTTAGCAGAAGGTGAAGCTTTCTTT. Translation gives CASSLAEGEAFF.

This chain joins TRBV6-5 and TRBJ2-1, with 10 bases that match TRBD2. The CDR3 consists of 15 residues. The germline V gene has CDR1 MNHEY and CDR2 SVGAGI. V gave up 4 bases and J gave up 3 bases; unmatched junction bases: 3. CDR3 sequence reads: CASSLAGGYYNEQFF. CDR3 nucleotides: TGTGCCAGCAGTTTAGCGGGAGGATACTACAATGAGCAGTTCTTC.

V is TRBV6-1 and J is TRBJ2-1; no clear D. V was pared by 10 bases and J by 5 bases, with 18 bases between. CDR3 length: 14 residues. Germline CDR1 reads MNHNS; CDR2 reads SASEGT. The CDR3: CATQLKILDNEQFF. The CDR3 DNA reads TGTGCCACCCAGTTGAAGATTCTGGACAATGAGCAGTTCTTC.

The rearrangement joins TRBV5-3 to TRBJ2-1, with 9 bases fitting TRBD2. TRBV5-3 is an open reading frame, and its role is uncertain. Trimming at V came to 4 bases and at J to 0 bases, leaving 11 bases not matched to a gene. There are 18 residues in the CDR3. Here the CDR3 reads CARSVPGLADYSYNEQFF. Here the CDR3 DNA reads TGTGCCAGAAGCGTGCCGGGACTAGCCGATTACTCCTACAATGAGCAGTTCTTC.

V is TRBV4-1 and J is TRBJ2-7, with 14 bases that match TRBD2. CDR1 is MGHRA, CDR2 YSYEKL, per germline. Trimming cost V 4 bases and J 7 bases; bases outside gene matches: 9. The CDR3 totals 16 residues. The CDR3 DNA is TGCGCCAGCAGCCGAGGGACTAGCGGGGGTAACTGGGAGCAGTACTTC. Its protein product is CASSRGTSGGNWEQYF.

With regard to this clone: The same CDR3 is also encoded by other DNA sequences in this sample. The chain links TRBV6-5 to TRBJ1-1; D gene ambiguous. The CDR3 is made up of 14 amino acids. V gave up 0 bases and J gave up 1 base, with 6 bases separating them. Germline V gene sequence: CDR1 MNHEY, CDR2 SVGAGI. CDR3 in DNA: TGTGCCAGCAGTTACTCTGGAGGGAACACTGAAGCTTTCTTT. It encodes CASSYSGGNTEAFF.

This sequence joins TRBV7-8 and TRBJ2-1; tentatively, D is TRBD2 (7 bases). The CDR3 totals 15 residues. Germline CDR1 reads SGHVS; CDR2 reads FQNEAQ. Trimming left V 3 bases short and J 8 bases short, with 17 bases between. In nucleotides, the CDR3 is TGTGCCAGCAGCTTTTCGGGGGGCTTTGGGTATGAGCAGTTCTTC. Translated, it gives CASSFSGGFGYEQFF.

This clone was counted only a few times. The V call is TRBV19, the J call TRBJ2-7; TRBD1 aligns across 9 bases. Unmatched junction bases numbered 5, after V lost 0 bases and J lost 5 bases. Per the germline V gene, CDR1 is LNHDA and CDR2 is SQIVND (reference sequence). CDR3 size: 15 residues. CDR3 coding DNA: TGTGCCAGTAGTATAGATTCCGGGACAGGGAACGAGCAGTACTTC. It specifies CASSIDSGTGNEQYF.

The CDR3: CASSLAGGGARTDTQYF. In DNA, the CDR3 is TGTGCCAGCAGCTTAGCGGGAGGGGGGGCCCGCACAGATACGCAGTATTTT. The V call is TRBV7-9, the J call TRBJ2-3; weak D call: TRBD2 (7 bases). Germline V gene lookup returns CDR1 SEHNR and CDR2 FQNEAQ (reference sequence). This CDR3 has 17 amino acids. V lost 0 bases, J lost 1 base, and 14 bases lay in between.

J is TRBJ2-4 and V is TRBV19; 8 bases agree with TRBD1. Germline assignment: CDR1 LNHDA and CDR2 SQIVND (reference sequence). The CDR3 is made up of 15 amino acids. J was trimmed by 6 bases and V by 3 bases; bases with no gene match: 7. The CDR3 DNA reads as TGTGCCAGTAGTATGTGGACAGGGATCGGAAACATTCAGTACTTC. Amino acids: CASSMWTGIGNIQYF.

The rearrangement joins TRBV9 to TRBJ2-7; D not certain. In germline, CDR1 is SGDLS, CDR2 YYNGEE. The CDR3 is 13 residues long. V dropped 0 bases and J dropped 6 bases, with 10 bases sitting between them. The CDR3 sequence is CASSVDGLGEQYF. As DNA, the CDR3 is TGTGCCAGCAGCGTAGACGGCTTGGGCGAGCAGTACTTC.

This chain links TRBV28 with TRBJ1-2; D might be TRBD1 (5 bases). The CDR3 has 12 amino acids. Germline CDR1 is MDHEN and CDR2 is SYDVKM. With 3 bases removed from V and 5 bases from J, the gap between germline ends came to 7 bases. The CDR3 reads CASSFDRYGYTF. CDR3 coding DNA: TGTGCCAGCAGTTTTGACAGATATGGCTACACCTTC.

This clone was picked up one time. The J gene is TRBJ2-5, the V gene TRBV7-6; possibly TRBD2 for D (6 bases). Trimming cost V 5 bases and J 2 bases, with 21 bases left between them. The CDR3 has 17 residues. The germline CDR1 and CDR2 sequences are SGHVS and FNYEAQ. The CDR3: CASSIRGWGDFQETQYF. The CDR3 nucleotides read TGTGCCAGCAGCATTCGGGGTTGGGGGGACTTTCAAGAGACCCAGTACTTC.

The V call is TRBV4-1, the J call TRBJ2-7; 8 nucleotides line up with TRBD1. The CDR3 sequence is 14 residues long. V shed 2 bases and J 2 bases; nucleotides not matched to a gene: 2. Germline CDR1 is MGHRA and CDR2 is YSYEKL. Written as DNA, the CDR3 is TGCGCCAGCAGCCAAAGGACAGGGACCTACGAGCAGTACTTC. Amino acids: CASSQRTGTYEQYF.

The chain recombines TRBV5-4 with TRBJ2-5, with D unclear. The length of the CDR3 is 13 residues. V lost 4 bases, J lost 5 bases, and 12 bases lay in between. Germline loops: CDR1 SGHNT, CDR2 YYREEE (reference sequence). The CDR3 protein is CASSPLDGETQYF. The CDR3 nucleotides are TGTGCCAGCAGCCCACTCGACGGGGAGACCCAGTACTTC.

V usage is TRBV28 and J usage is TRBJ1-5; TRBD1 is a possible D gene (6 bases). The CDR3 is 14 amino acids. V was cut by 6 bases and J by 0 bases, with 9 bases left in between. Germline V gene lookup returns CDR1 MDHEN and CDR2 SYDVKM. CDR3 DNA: TGTGCCAGCAGGTTACAGGGTAGCAATCAGCCCCAGCATTTT. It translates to CASRLQGSNQPQHF.

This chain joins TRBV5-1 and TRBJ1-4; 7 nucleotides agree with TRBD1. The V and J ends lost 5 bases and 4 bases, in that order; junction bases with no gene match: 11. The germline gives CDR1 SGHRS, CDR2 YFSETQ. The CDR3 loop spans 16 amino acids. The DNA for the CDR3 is TGCGCCAGCAGACCAGGGGGTGCTGCCCTTAATGAAAAACTGTTTTTT. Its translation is CASRPGGAALNEKLFF.

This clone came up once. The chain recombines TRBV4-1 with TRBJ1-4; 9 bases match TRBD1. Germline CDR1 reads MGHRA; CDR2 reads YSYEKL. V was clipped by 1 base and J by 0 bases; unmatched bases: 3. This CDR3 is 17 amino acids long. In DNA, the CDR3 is TGCGCCAGCAGCCAAGGACAGGGGGTAGCAACTAATGAAAAACTGTTTTTT. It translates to CASSQGQGVATNEKLFF.

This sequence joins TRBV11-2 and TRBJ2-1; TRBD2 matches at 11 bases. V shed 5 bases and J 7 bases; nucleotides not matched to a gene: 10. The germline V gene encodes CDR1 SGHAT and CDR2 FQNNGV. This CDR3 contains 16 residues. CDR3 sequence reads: CASSILAGDPRNEQFF. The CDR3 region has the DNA TGTGCCAGCAGCATACTAGCGGGAGACCCTCGTAATGAGCAGTTCTTC.

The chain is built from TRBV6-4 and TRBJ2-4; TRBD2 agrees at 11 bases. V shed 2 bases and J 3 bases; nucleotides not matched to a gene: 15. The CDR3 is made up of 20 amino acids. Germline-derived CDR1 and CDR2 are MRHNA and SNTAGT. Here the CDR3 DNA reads TGTGCCAGCAGTGACGAGGTTGGGGGCGGACTAGCGGGTAGCAAAAACATTCAGTACTTC. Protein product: CASSDEVGGGLAGSKNIQYF.